The next 9 T cell receptor beta chains were all read from a single sample in a study of cytomegalovirus exposure and HLA in healthy donors (dated by TCRdb to the late 2010s). The library was produced with the immunoSEQ multiplex PCR assay. For the multiplex PCR, a mixture combining 60 forward primers for TCR Vbeta segments and 13 reverse primers for TCR Jbeta segments was used. The immuneACCESS repertoire file appears here via TCRdb, limited to in-frame rearrangements. These files lack a portion of the clones; in checked studies, under half of the deficit traces to unresolved V genes, and the cause of the others is not known. Within this sample are around 130,000 clones, with around 81% of them counted one time only. About 0.7% of the sample rests with the top ten. The sample comprised PBMCs. The receptors shown here come from a man between 18 and 35 years old in good health and CMV-seronegative.

J is TRBJ2-7 and V is TRBV4-3; tentatively, D is TRBD1 (6 bases). The V gene's germline CDR1 is LGHNA and CDR2 YSLEER. This CDR3 contains 22 residues. V was shortened by 0 bases and J by 2 bases, with 32 bases between the two germline ends. Here the CDR3 DNA reads TGCGCCAGCAGCCAAGAAAGGTTTGGGCAGGGGTCTAGGATACACAGGGCCTACGAGCAGTACTTC. Its translation: CASSQERFGQGSRIHRAYEQYF.

This sequence joins TRBV28 and TRBJ1-1; TRBD1 aligns across 9 bases. The junction had 8 bases not matched to a gene; V was cut back by 8 bases and J by 10 bases. Germline V CDR1 and CDR2: MDHEN, SYDVKM. The CDR3 length is 12 residues. The CDR3 DNA sequence: TGTGCCAGCCCGACCCCGACAGGGGGAGCTTTCTTT. The encoded protein is CASPTPTGGAFF.

The rearrangement links TRBV18 to TRBJ1-5; 7 bases line up with TRBD1. V lost 2 bases, J lost 5 bases, and 3 bases stayed unmatched. This CDR3 has 14 residues. Germline V gene sequence: CDR1 KGHSH, CDR2 LQKENI. CDR3 bases: TGTGCCAGCTCACCAGACAGGGACTATCAGCCCCAGCATTTT. Translation: CASSPDRDYQPQHF.

This chain joins TRBV4-3 and TRBJ2-5, with 8 bases that match TRBD2. The CDR3 spans 16 residues. V shed 3 bases and J 5 bases; nucleotides not matched to a gene: 11. Germline CDR1 and CDR2: LGHNA and YSLEER. The CDR3: CASSHFLRGGMETQYF. The CDR3, as DNA: TGCGCCAGCAGCCACTTCCTCCGGGGGGGAATGGAGACCCAGTACTTC.

The V and J genes are TRBV6-4 and TRBJ2-3, with TRBD2 as a possible D gene (7 bases). The CDR3 loop spans 20 amino acids. The germline V and J ends were trimmed by 4 bases and 1 base, with 27 bases remaining between them. Germline values: CDR1 MRHNA, CDR2 SNTAGT. The CDR3 region is CASSAPVGRGRLLCTDTQYF. As DNA, the CDR3 is TGTGCCAGCAGTGCCCCAGTCGGGCGGGGGCGCCTATTGTGCACAGATACGCAGTATTTT.

The chain combines TRBV29-1 with TRBJ1-2; weak D call: TRBD1 (5 bases). The length of the CDR3 is 14 residues. Germline V gene lookup returns CDR1 SQVTM and CDR2 ANQGSEA. V was shortened by 6 bases and J by 2 bases, with 16 bases between the two germline ends. CDR3 in amino acids: CSVAPSGVNYGYTF. The CDR3 coding sequence is TGCAGCGTGGCCCCTTCGGGGGTAAACTATGGCTACACCTTC.

The rearrangement uses TRBV15 and TRBJ1-1, with 7 bases lining up with TRBD1. The CDR3 runs 14 residues. Germline values: CDR1 LNHNV, CDR2 YYDKDF (reference sequence). Losses at the gene ends were 3 bases for V and 11 bases for J; bases not matched to a gene: 12. CDR3 region: CATSRDRQGAVAFF. The CDR3 nucleotides are TGTGCCACCAGCAGGGATAGACAGGGCGCTGTGGCTTTCTTT.

V gene TRBV4-3 combines with J gene TRBJ2-6; D possibly corresponds to TRBD1 (6 bases). Germline-derived CDR1 and CDR2 are LGHNA and YSLEER. The CDR3 consists of 15 residues. V dropped 3 bases and J dropped 4 bases, with 10 bases sitting between them. The CDR3 spells CASSHRGSGANVLTF. DNA of the CDR3: TGCGCCAGCAGCCATAGGGGGTCCGGGGCCAACGTCCTGACTTTC.

The J gene is TRBJ2-7, the V gene TRBV9; tentatively, D is TRBD1 (5 bases). CDR3 length equals 14 residues. Per germline, CDR1 SGDLS and CDR2 YYNGEE. The germline V and J ends were trimmed by 5 bases and 4 bases, with 16 bases remaining between them. The CDR3 DNA follows: TGTGCCAGCAGTCCAAATTTAGGGGTTTACGAGCAGTACTTC. Residues: CASSPNLGVYEQYF. Full variable domain (outside the CDR3, taken from reference TRBV9 and TRBJ2-7): DSGVTQTPKHLITATGQRVTLRCSPRSGDLSVYWYQQSLDQGLQFLIQYYNGEERAKGNILERFSAQQFPDLHSELNLSSLELGDSALYFCASSPNLGVYEQYFGPGTRLTVT.